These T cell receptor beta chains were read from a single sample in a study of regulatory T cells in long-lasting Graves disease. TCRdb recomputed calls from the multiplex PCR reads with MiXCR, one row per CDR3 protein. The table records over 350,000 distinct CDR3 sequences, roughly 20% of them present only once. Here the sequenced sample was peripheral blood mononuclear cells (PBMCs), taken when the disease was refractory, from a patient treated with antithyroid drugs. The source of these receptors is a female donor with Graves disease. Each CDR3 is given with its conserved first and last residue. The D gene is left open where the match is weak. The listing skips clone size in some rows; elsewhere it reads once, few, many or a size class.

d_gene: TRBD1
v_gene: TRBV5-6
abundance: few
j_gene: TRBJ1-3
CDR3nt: TGTGCCAGCAGCTTGCCGGACAGGGGGAAAGGAAACACCATATATTTT
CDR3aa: CASSLPDRGKGNTIYF

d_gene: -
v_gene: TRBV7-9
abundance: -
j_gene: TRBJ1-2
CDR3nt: TGTGCCAGCAGCTTAGTCCTGGGATCCTATGGCTACACCTTC
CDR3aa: CASSLVLGSYGYTF

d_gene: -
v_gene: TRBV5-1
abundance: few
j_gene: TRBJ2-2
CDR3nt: TGCGCCAGCAGCCTCGGGACGGGCACCGGGGAGCTGTTTTTT
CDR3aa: CASSLGTGTGELFF

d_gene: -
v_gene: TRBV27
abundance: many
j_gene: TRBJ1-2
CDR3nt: TGTGCCAGCAGTTCGCCTTCAGGTTTCGGCTATGGCTACACCTTC
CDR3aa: CASSSPSGFGYGYTF

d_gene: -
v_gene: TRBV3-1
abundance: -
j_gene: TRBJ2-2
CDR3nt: TGTGCCAGCTCGGAGGGCCGGGAGAACACCGGGGAGCTGTTTTTT
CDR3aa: CASSEGRENTGELFF

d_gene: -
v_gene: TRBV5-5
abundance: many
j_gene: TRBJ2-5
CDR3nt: TGTGCCAGCAGCCCCGGGATCGGGGTCCACCAAGAGACCCAGTACTTC
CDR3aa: CASSPGIGVHQETQYF

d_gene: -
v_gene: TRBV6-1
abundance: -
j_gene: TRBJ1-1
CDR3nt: TGTGCCAGCAGTGAAGGGACAGCGAGAACTGAAGCTTTCTTT
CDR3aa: CASSEGTARTEAFF

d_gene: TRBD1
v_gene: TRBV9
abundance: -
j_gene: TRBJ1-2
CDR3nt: TGTGCCAGCAACAGGGCAGGGGGGAACTATGGCTACACCTTC
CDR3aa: CASNRAGGNYGYTF

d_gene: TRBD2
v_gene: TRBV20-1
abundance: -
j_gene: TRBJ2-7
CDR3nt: TGCAGTGCTACGAAAAGCGGGAGGCCCTACGAGCAGTACTTC
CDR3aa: CSATKSGRPYEQYF

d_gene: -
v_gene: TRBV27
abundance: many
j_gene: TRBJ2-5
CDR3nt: TGTGCCACCAGGCGAGGGGGGGAAGAGACCCAGTACTTC
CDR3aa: CATRRGGEETQYF

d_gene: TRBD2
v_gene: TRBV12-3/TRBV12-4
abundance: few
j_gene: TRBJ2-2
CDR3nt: TGTGCCAGCAGTCCTCGACTAGCGGCTGGGGGGGGGGAGCTGTTTTTT
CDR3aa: CASSPRLAAGGGELFF

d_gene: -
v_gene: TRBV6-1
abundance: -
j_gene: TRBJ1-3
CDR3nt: TGTGCCAGCAGTGAATCGCGCTCCATTCCTGGAAACACCATATATTTT
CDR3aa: CASSESRSIPGNTIYF

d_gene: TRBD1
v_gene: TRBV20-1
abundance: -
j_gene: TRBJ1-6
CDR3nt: TGCAGTGCGGATTATCCGGGACAGAGGGAATCACCCCTCCACTTT
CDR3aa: CSADYPGQRESPLHF

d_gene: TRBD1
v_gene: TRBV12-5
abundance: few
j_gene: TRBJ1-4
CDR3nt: TGTGCTAGTGGCCCCACCGGGACAGGGAATGAAAAACTGTTTTTT
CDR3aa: CASGPTGTGNEKLFF

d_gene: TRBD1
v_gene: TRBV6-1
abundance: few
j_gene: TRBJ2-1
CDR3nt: TGTGCCAGCAGTGAAGTAGGCGGGCAGGGGGCGTACAATGAGCAGTTCTTC
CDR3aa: CASSEVGGQGAYNEQFF

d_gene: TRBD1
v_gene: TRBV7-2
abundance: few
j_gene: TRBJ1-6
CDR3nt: TGTGCCAGCAGCTTCCGGGACAGGGCAACCTCACCCCTCCACTTT
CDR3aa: CASSFRDRATSPLHF